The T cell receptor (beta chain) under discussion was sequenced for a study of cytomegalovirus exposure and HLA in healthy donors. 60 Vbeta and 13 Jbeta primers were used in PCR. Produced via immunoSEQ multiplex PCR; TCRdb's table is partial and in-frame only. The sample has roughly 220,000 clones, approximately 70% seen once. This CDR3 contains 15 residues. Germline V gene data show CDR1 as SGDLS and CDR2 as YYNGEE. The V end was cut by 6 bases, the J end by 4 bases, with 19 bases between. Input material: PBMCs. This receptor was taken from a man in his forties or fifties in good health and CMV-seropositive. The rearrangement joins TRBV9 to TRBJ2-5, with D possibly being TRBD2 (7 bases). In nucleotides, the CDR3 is TGTGCCAGCACCACGGCGGGGGCGAGGGGAGAGACCCAGTACTTC. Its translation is CASTTAGARGETQYF.